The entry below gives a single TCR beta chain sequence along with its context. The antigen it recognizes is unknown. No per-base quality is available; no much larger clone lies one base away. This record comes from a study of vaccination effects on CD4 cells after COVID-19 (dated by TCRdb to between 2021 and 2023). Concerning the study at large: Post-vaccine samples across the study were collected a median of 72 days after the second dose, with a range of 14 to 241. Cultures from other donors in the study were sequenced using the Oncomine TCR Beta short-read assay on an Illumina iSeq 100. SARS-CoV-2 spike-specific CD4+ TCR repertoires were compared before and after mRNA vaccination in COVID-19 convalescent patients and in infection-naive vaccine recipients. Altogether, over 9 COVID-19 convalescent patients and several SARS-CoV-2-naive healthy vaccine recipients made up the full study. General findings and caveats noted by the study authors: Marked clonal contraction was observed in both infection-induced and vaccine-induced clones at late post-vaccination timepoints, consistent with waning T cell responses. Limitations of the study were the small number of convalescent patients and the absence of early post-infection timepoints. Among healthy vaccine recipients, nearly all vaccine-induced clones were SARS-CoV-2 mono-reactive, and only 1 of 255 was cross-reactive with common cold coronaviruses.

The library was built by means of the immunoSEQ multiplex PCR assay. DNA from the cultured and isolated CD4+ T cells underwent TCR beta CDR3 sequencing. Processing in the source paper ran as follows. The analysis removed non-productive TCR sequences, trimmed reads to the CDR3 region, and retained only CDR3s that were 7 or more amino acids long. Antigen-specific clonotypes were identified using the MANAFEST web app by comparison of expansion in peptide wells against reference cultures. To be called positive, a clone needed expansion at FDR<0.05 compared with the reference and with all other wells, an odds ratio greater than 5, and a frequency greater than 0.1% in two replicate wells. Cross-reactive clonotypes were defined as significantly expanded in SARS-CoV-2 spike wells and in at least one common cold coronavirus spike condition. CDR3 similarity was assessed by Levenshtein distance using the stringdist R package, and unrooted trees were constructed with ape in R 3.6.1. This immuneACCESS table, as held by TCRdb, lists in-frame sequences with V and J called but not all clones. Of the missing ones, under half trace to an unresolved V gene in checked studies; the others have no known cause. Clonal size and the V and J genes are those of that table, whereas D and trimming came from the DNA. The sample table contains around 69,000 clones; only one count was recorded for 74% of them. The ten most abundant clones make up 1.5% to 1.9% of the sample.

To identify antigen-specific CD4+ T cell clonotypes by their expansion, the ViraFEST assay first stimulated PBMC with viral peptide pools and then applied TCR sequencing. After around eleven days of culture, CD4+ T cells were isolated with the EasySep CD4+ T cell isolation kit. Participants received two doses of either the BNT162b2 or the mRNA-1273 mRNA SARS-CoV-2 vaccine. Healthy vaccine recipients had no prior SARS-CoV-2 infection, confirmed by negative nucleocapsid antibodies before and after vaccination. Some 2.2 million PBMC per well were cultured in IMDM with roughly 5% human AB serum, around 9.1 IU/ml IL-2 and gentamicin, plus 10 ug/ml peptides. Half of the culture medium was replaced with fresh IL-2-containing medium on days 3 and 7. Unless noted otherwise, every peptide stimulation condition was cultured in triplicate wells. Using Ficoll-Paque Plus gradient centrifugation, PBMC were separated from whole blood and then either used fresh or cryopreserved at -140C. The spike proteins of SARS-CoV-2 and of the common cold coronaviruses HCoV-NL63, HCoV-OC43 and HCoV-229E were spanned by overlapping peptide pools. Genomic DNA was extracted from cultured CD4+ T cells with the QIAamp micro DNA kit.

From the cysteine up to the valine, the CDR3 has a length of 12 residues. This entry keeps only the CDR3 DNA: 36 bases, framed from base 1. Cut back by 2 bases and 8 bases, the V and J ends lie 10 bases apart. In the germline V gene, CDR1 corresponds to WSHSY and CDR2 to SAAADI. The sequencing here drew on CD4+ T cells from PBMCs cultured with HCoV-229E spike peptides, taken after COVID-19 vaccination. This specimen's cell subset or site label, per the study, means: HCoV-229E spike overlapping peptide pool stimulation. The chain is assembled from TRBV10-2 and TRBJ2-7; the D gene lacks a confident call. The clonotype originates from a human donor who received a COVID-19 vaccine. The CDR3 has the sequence CASSEPNMKQYV. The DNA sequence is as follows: TGCGCCAGCAGTGAGCCGAACATGAAGCAGTACGTC.